Below, 26 T cell receptor beta chains from the same sample are listed, as sequenced in a study of CD8+ T cells in alopecia areata. Treatment noted: oral pan-JAK inhibitor, 5-10 mg twice daily. In each case, RNA was isolated and then reverse transcribed into cDNA as the sequencing template. The method was immunoSEQ multiplex PCR; TCRdb's version includes in-frame clones alone and lacks a portion of them. This sample has approximately 200,000 clones, with nearly 60% found just once. The specimen was CD4+ T cells sorted from blood, collected at week 24, from a patient treated with tofacitinib. The receptors here all came from a human donor with alopecia areata.

The chain is built from TRBV5-4 and TRBJ2-1, with 10 bases matching TRBD2. This CDR3 spans 15 amino acids. V shed 2 bases, J shed 2 bases, and the junction held 1 base outside the gene matches. Germline V gene data show CDR1 as SGHNT and CDR2 as YYREEE (reference sequence). The CDR3 is CASSLGLAAYNEQFF. CDR3 nucleotide sequence: TGTGCCAGCAGCTTAGGACTAGCGGCCTACAATGAGCAGTTCTTC.

The rearrangement links TRBV5-1 to TRBJ2-2; D is uncertain. V lost 0 bases and J lost 1, with 7 bases in between. Germline V gives CDR1 SGHRS, CDR2 YFSETQ. The CDR3 is made up of 15 amino acids. The CDR3 region is CASSLDVGNTGELFF. DNA of the CDR3: TGCGCCAGCAGCTTGGATGTGGGGAACACCGGGGAGCTGTTTTTT.

The V gene is TRBV23-1, the J gene TRBJ2-7; D perhaps matches TRBD1 (6 bases). TRBV23-1 has ORF status, its function being uncertain. The CDR3 loop spans 16 amino acids. Trimming left V 0 bases short and J 5 bases short, with 17 bases between. Here the CDR3 reads CASSQSPRGLLNEQYF. The CDR3 bases are TGCGCCAGCAGTCAATCTCCCAGGGGTTTACTTAACGAGCAGTACTTC.

The chain carries TRBV28 and TRBJ2-1, with D unresolved. CDR3 length: 12 residues. The germline CDR1 and CDR2 sequences are MDHEN and SYDVKM. Trimming took off 2 bases at V and 10 bases at J, with 9 bases between the two ends. Here the CDR3 reads CASSLGRDEQFF. The CDR3 DNA reads TGTGCCAGCAGTTTAGGGCGCGACGAGCAGTTCTTC.

The CDR3 DNA reads TGTGCCAGTAGTATAGCAGGGTCCACAGATACGCAGTATTTT. Its protein product is CASSIAGSTDTQYF. The chain has TRBV19 and TRBJ2-3; the D gene is possibly TRBD1 (5 bases). The CDR3 sequence is 14 residues long. V was pared by 1 base and J by 2 bases, with 7 bases between. The germline V gene encodes CDR1 LNHDA and CDR2 SQIVND (reference sequence).

This rearrangement joins TRBV7-9 to TRBJ1-5, with 7 bases fitting TRBD1. The CDR3 is made up of 14 amino acids. Germline V lookup: CDR1 SEHNR, CDR2 FQNEAQ (reference sequence). Trimming at V came to 5 bases and at J to 3 bases, leaving 4 bases not matched to a gene. The CDR3 region is CASSPTGDNQPQHF. In nucleotides, the CDR3 is TGTGCCAGCAGCCCCACAGGGGACAATCAGCCCCAGCATTTT.

The V and J genes are TRBV29-1 and TRBJ2-5; 8 nucleotides match TRBD1. The V segment lost 3 bases and the J segment 1 base; nucleotides outside the gene matches: 13. The CDR3 extends over 17 amino acids. Germline V gives CDR1 SQVTM, CDR2 ANQGSEA. The CDR3 coding sequence is TGCAGCGTTGAGAGAATACCGGGACAGGTTGGCCAAGAGACCCAGTACTTC. Translated: CSVERIPGQVGQETQYF.

This clone has a handful of counts. The V call is TRBV2, the J call TRBJ2-1; 8 bases are shared with TRBD2. Trimming took 5 bases from V and 4 from J; bases not matched to a gene: 13. The germline CDR1 and CDR2 sequences are SNHLY and FYNNEI. This CDR3 comprises 17 residues. CDR3 coding DNA: TGTGCCAGCAGTCCCCTCAGTGGACTAGCTTTGTACAATGAGCAGTTCTTC. This codes for CASSPLSGLALYNEQFF.

CDR3 region: CASSFGQGNQPQHF. Written as DNA, the CDR3 is TGTGCCAGCAGTTTCGGCCAGGGCAATCAGCCCCAGCATTTT. This chain connects TRBV27 to TRBJ1-5; D ambiguous. This CDR3 has 14 amino acids. The ends were cut back, 3 bases at V and 2 bases at J, with 8 bases in the middle. From germline, CDR1 is MNHEY and CDR2 SMNVEV (reference sequence).

This clone turned up a few times. The chain couples TRBV7-2 to TRBJ1-6; D is possibly TRBD1 (6 bases). CDR1 is SGHTA, CDR2 FQGNSA, per germline. V dropped 5 bases and J dropped 12 bases, with 11 bases sitting between them. This CDR3 has 12 residues. The CDR3 sequence: CASSVTQGPLHF. DNA for the CDR3: TGTGCCAGCAGCGTTACACAGGGACCCCTCCACTTT.

The chain links TRBV19 to TRBJ1-2, with D possibly TRBD1 on 6 matching bases. Trimming removed 6 bases from V and 4 bases from J, with 18 bases in between. CDR1 and CDR2 from the germline V gene are LNHDA and SQIVND (reference sequence). CDR3 size: 15 residues. The CDR3 here is CASSPAGVGPYGYTF. The CDR3 DNA follows: TGTGCCAGTAGCCCGGCAGGGGTTGGGCCCTATGGCTACACCTTC.

The genes are TRBV7-2 and TRBJ2-5; D may be TRBD2 (5 bases). This CDR3 region has 19 residues. Trimming left V 1 base short and J 2 bases short, with 23 bases between. Germline V gene lookup returns CDR1 SGHTA and CDR2 FQGNSA. The CDR3, as DNA: TGTGCCAGCAGCTTAGTTTTAGGGCTAGCCGACGTCAAACAAGAGACCCAGTACTTC. Encoded protein: CASSLVLGLADVKQETQYF.

The genes are TRBV27 and TRBJ2-3; the D gene is possibly TRBD2 (5 bases). Germline values: CDR1 MNHEY, CDR2 SMNVEV (reference sequence). V was shortened by 8 bases and J by 10 bases, with 16 bases between the two germline ends. This CDR3 has 12 residues. The CDR3 loop reads CASGWSGGAQYF. CDR3 nucleotides: TGTGCCAGCGGATGGAGCGGTGGGGCGCAGTATTTT.

The V gene is TRBV5-1, the J gene TRBJ1-1; 8 bases map to TRBD1. V gave up 1 base and J gave up 4 bases; unmatched junction bases: 9. Germline lookup yields CDR1 SGHRS and CDR2 YFSETQ. The CDR3 is 16 residues long. The CDR3 region has the DNA TGCGCCAGCAGCTTGTGGCAGGGGGCAATCCCCACTGAAGCTTTCTTT. Protein: CASSLWQGAIPTEAFF.

The V and J genes are TRBV28 and TRBJ1-5, with D possibly matching TRBD1 (5 bases). The CDR3 consists of 13 residues. Germline V gene sequence: CDR1 MDHEN, CDR2 SYDVKM. V was cut by 8 bases and J by 3 bases, with 11 bases left in between. The CDR3 protein is CASLRGNNQPQHF. CDR3 coding DNA: TGTGCCAGCCTTCGGGGGAACAATCAGCCCCAGCATTTT.

CDR3 region: CASSPLGSGSNSKEQYF. DNA of the CDR3: TGTGCCAGCAGCCCCCTCGGTAGCGGGAGTAACTCTAAAGAGCAGTACTTC. The V and J genes are TRBV27 and TRBJ2-7, with 9 bases matching TRBD2. The CDR3 runs 17 residues. The V gene's germline CDR1 is MNHEY and CDR2 SMNVEV (reference sequence). Unmatched junction bases numbered 19, after V lost 6 bases and J lost 7 bases.

The chain recombines TRBV30 with TRBJ1-1, with TRBD1 matching over 10 bases. Looked up from germline, CDR1 is GTSNPN and CDR2 is SVGIG (reference sequence). J was trimmed by 7 bases and V by 5 bases; bases with no gene match: 4. This CDR3 is built from 12 residues. For the CDR3, the DNA is TGTGCCTGGGACAGGGGGCTTGATGAAGCTTTCTTT. Translated: CAWDRGLDEAFF.

There are a few counts of this clone. The chain combines TRBV4-1 with TRBJ2-5; 7 bases agree with TRBD1. V lost 4 bases and J lost 1; bases outside the gene matches: 3. This CDR3 comprises 14 residues. Germline CDR1 reads MGHRA; CDR2 reads YSYEKL. In DNA, the CDR3 is TGCGCCAGCAGCCTCGGGACAGTCCAAGAGACCCAGTACTTC. Its translation: CASSLGTVQETQYF.

The chain uses TRBV2 and TRBJ2-3, with D possibly being TRBD2 (6 bases). The CDR3 extends over 11 amino acids. Germline CDR1 and CDR2: SNHLY and FYNNEI. Trimming took 6 bases from V and 5 from J, leaving 6 bases between them. The CDR3 region is CASRTRDTQYF. The CDR3 DNA reads TGTGCCAGCAGGACTAGAGATACGCAGTATTTT.

This clone was seen a single time. The chain recombines TRBV27 with TRBJ1-2, with 9 bases that match TRBD1. The germline V gene has CDR1 MNHEY and CDR2 SMNVEV (reference sequence). V was pared by 4 bases and J by 8 bases, with 8 bases of the junction left unmatched. The CDR3 sequence is 14 residues long. In DNA form, the CDR3 reads TGTGCCAGCAGTTCACCCCGGACAGGGGAAGGCTACACCTTC. Amino acid sequence: CASSSPRTGEGYTF.

This clone has just a few counts. The chain recombines TRBV5-4 with TRBJ2-1; 9 positions agree with TRBD1. The junction had 6 bases not matched to a gene; V was cut back by 4 bases and J by 1 base. Germline V gives CDR1 SGHNT, CDR2 YYREEE (reference sequence). The CDR3 has 16 residues. The CDR3 region has the DNA TGTGCCAGCAGCACCGCAGACAGGGGGTCCTACAATGAGCAGTTCTTC. Translated: CASSTADRGSYNEQFF. The full variable domain, completed using reference TRBV5-4 and TRBJ2-1, is ETGVTQSPTHLIKTRGQQVTLRCSSQSGHNTVSWYQQALGQGPQFIFQYYREEENGRGNFPPRFSGLQFPNYSSELNVNALELDDSALYLCASSTADRGSYNEQFFGPGTRLTVL.

The chain links TRBV4-2 to TRBJ2-3, with 8 bases fitting TRBD2. CDR1 is LGHNA and CDR2 is YNFKEQ in the germline V gene. The CDR3 loop spans 17 amino acids. V lost 1 base, J lost 5 bases, and 11 bases stayed unmatched. The CDR3 DNA sequence: TGTGCCAGCAGCCAAGTAGGTAGCGGGGCCACACTAGATACGCAGTATTTT. The encoded protein is CASSQVGSGATLDTQYF.

The sample holds a few counts of this clone. CDR3 coding DNA: TGTGCCAGCAGCTTAGGTGAGGGCAGGGGCCGGCTCACTGAAGCTTTCTTT. Protein product: CASSLGEGRGRLTEAFF. The chain links TRBV7-2 to TRBJ1-1; D is perhaps TRBD1 (6 bases). Germline V gene data show CDR1 as SGHTA and CDR2 as FQGNSA. This CDR3 spans 17 amino acids. Trimming took 1 base from V and 4 from J, leaving 19 bases between them.

The V call is TRBV7-9, the J call TRBJ1-6; no firm D call. This CDR3 spans 13 amino acids. Germline loops: CDR1 SEHNR, CDR2 FQNEAQ (reference sequence). V was clipped by 2 bases and J by 6 bases, with 5 bases between them. The CDR3 reads CASSLRANSPLHF. The CDR3 DNA sequence: TGTGCCAGCAGCTTAAGGGCTAATTCACCCCTCCACTTT.

This clone occurred a few times. The chain couples TRBV29-1 to TRBJ2-1, with D possibly TRBD2 on 6 matching bases. In germline, CDR1 is SQVTM, CDR2 ANQGSEA. The CDR3 spans 12 residues. V was shortened by 6 bases and J by 7 bases, with 13 bases between the two germline ends. The CDR3 bases are TGCAGCGTGGGAATGGCGGGGAATGAGCAGTTCTTC. The encoded protein is CSVGMAGNEQFF.

The chain recombines TRBV7-3 with TRBJ2-3, with 9 nucleotides matching TRBD2. Per germline, CDR1 SGHTA and CDR2 FQGTGA. This CDR3 is built from 16 residues. V was clipped by 5 bases and J by 3 bases; unmatched bases: 9. CDR3 nucleotide sequence: TGTGCCAGCAGCCTAGGAGCGGGGGGTGTTACAGATACGCAGTATTTT. Protein sequence: CASSLGAGGVTDTQYF. Full variable domain (outside the CDR3, taken from reference TRBV7-3 and TRBJ2-3): GAGVSQTPSNKVTEKGKYVELRCDPISGHTALYWYRQSLGQGPEFLIYFQGTGAADDSGLPNDRFFAVRPEGSVSTLKIQRTERGDSAVYLCASSLGAGGVTDTQYFGPGTRLTVL.